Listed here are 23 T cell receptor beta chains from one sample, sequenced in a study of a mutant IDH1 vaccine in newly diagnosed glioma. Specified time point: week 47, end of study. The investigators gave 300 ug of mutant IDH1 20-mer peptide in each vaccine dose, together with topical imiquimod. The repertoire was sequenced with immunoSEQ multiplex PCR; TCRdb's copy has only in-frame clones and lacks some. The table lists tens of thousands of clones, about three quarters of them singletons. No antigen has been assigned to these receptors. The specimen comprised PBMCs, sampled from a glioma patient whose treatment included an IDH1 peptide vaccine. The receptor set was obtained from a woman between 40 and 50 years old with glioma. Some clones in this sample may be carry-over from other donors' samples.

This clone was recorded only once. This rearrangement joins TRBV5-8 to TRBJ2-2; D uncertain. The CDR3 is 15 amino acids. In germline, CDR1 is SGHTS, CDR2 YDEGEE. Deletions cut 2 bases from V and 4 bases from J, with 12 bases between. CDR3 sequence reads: CASSFIQPTTGELFF. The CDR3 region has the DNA TGTGCCAGCAGCTTTATTCAGCCAACCACCGGGGAGCTGTTTTTT.

The CDR3 bases are TGTGCCAGCAGCTTAAACCGGGACAGGGGGCAAAGCGGGGAGCTGTTTTTT. It encodes CASSLNRDRGQSGELFF. The chain recombines TRBV7-2 with TRBJ2-2; 12 bases are shared with TRBD1. CDR3 size: 17 residues. Trimming at V came to 2 bases and at J to 7 bases, leaving 8 bases not matched to a gene. Germline V lookup: CDR1 SGHTA, CDR2 FQGNSA.

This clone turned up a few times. The CDR3 loop reads CASSLAGQTQYF. As DNA, the CDR3 is TGTGCCAGCAGCTTGGCTGGCCAGACCCAGTACTTC. The chain is built from TRBV7-6 and TRBJ2-5, with D hard to call. This CDR3 has 12 amino acids. The V gene's germline CDR1 is SGHVS and CDR2 FNYEAQ. The V gene lost 3 bases and the J gene lost 6 bases, with 8 bases spanning the gap.

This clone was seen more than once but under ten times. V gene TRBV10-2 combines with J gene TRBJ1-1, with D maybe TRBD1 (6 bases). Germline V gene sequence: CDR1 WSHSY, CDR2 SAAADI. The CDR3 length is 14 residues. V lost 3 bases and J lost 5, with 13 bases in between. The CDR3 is CASSDRGAGTEAFF. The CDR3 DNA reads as TGCGCCAGCAGTGACAGGGGAGCAGGAACTGAAGCTTTCTTT.

The CDR3 sequence: CASRDSQVEKLFF. The CDR3 nucleotides are TGTGCCAGCAGGGACAGCCAGGTTGAAAAACTGTTTTTT. This chain connects TRBV6-6 to TRBJ1-4; tentative D call: TRBD1 (6 bases). Germline loops: CDR1 MNHNY, CDR2 SVGAGI (reference sequence). This CDR3 is built from 13 residues. The V end was cut by 6 bases, the J end by 7 bases, with 12 bases between.

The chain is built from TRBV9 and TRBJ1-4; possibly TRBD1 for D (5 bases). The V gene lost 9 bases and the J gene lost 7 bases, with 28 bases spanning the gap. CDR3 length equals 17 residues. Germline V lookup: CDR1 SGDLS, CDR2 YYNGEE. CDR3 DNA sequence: TGTGCCACGAGGGGAGGACCCCCGGTCTCGGGGGGTGAAAAACTGTTTTTT. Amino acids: CATRGGPPVSGGEKLFF.

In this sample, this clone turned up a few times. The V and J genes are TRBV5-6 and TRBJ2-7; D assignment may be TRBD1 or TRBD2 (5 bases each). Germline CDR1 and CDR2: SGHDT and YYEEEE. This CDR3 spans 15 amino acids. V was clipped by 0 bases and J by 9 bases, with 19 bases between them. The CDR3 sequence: CASSLGGLTGTGQYF. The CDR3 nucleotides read TGTGCCAGCAGCTTGGGTGGGTTGACCGGGACGGGGCAGTACTTC.

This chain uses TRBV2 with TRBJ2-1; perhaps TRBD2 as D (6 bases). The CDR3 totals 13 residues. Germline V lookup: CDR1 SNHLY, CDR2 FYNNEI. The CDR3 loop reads CAFGGTTYNEQFF. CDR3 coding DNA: TGTGCTTTTGGCGGGACCACCTACAATGAGCAGTTCTTC.

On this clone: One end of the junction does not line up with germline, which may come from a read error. The DNA for the CDR3 is TGTGCCAGCAGTGAAAACCCGCAGGGTCGGTTTGCCTTC. Translation: CASSENPQGRFAF. V gene TRBV6-1 combines with J gene TRBJ1-2; tentatively, D is TRBD1 (5 bases). CDR1 is MNHNS, CDR2 SASEGT, per germline. This CDR3 has 13 amino acids.

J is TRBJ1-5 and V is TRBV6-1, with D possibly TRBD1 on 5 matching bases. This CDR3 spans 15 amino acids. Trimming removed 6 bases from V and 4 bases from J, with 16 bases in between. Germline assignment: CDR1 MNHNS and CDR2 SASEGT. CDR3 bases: TGTGCCAGCAGGAGGGACTGGGCAGGGAATCAGCCCCAGCATTTT. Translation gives CASRRDWAGNQPQHF.

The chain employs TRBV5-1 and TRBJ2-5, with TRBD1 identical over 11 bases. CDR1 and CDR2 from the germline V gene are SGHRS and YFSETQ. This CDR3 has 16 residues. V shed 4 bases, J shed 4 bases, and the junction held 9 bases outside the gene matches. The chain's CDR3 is CASSPRTGGIGETQYF. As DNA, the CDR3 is TGCGCCAGCAGCCCAAGGACAGGGGGCATTGGAGAGACCCAGTACTTC. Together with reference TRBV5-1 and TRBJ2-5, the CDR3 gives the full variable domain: KAGVTQTPRYLIKTRGQQVTLSCSPISGHRSVSWYQQTPGQGLQFLFEYFSETQRNKGNFPGRFSGRQFSNSRSEMNVSTLELGDSALYLCASSPRTGGIGETQYFGPGTRLLVL.

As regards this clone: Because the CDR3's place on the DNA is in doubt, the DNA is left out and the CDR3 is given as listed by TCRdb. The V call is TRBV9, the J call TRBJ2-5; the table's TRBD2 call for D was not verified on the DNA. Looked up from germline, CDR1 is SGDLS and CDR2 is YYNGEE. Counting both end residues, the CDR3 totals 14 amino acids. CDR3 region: CASSVSLYQETQYF.

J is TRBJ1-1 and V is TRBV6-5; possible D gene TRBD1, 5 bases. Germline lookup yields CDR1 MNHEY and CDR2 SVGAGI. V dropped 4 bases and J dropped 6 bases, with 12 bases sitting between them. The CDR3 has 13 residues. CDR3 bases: TGTGCCAGCAGTTCCATGGGACCGGCTGAAGCTTTCTTT. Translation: CASSSMGPAEAFF.

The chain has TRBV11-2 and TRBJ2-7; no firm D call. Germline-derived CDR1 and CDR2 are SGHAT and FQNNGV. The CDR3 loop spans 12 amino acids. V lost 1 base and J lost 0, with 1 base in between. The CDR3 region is CASSLVSYEQYF. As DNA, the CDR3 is TGTGCCAGCAGCTTAGTCTCCTACGAGCAGTACTTC.

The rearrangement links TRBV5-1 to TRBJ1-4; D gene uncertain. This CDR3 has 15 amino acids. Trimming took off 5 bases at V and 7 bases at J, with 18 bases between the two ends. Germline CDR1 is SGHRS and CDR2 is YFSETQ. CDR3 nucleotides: TGCGCCAGCAGTGACCCGGGGTTGAAGAGTGAAAAACTGTTTTTT. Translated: CASSDPGLKSEKLFF.

CDR3 residues: CASSPPGAFSYNSPLHF. DNA for the CDR3: TGTGCCAGCAGCCCGCCCGGGGCCTTCTCCTATAATTCACCCCTCCACTTT. The V and J genes are TRBV5-6 and TRBJ1-6; possibly TRBD1 for D (5 bases). V was trimmed by 4 bases and J by 0 bases, leaving 14 bases between them. This CDR3 has 17 residues. Germline loops: CDR1 SGHDT, CDR2 YYEEEE.

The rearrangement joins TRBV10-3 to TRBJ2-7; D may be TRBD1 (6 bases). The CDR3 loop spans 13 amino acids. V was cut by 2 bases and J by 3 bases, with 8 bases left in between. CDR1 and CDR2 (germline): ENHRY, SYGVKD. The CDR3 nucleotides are TGTGCCATCAGTGAGAACAGGGTCTACGAGCAGTACTTC. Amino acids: CAISENRVYEQYF.

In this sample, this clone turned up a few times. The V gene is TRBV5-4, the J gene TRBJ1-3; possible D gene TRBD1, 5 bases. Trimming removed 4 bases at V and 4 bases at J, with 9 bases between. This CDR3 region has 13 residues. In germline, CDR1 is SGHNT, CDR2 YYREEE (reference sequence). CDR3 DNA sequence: TGTGCCAGCAGCCCGGGGACCGGAAACACCATATATTTT. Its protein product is CASSPGTGNTIYF.

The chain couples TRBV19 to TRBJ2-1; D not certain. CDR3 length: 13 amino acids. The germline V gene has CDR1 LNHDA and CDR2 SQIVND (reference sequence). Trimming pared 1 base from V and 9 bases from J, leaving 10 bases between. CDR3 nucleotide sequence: TGTGCCAGTAGTATAGGGAAGAGAACTGAGCAGTTCTTC. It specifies CASSIGKRTEQFF. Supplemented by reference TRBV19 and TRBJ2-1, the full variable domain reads DGGITQSPKYLFRKEGQNVTLSCEQNLNHDAMYWYRQDPGQGLRLIYYSQIVNDFQKGDIAEGYSVSREKKESFPLTVTSAQKNPTAFYLCASSIGKRTEQFFGPGTRLTVL.

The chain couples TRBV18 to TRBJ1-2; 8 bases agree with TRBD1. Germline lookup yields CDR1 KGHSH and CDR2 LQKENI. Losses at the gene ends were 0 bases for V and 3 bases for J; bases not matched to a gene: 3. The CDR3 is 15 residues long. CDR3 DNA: TGTGCCAGCTCACCACCGCACAGGGGGGACTATGGCTACACCTTC. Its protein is CASSPPHRGDYGYTF.

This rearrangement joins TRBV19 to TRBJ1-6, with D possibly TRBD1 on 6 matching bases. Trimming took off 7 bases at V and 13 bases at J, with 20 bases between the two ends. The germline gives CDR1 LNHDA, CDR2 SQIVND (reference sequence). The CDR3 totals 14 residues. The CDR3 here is CASTPGTLDLPLHF. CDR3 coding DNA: TGTGCCAGTACTCCCGGGACACTGGATCTTCCCCTCCACTTT.

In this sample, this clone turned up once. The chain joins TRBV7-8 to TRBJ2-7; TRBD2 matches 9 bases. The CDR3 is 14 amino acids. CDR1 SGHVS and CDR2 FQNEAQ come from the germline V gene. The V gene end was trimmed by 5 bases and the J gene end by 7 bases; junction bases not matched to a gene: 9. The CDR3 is CASSPRGGPKEQYF. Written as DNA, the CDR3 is TGTGCCAGCAGCCCGCGGGGGGGACCAAAGGAGCAGTACTTC. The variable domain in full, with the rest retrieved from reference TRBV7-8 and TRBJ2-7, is GAGVSQSPRYKVAKRGQDVALRCDPISGHVSLFWYQQALGQGPEFLTYFQNEAQLDKSGLPSDRFFAERPEGSVSTLKIQRTQQEDSAVYLCASSPRGGPKEQYFGPGTRLTVT.

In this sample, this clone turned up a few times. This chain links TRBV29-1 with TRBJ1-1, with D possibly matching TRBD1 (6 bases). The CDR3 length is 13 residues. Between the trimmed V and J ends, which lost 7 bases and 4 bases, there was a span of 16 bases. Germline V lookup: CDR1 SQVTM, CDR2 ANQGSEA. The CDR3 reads CSAMRGAVTEAFF. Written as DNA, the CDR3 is TGCAGCGCAATGCGGGGGGCGGTCACTGAAGCTTTCTTT.